This TCR beta chain came from a study of metastatic and nonmetastatic thyroid tumors. Patients had received no treatment of any kind before thyroid surgery. TCRdb re-called clones via MiXCR from the PCR reads. The data show 7,500 to 10,000 clones, about 40% seen once. This clone is deemed medium-sized. The TCR was taken from a female donor with papillary thyroid cancer or a benign thyroid nodule (not recorded which). Some clones in this sample may be carry-over from other donors' samples. Material: tumor tissue.

CDR3 sequence reads: CASTPRGGNSPLHF. DNA for the CDR3: TGTGCCAGCACCCCGAGGGGAGGTAATTCACCCCTCCACTTT. The chain combines TRBV6-1 with TRBJ1-6; D perhaps matches TRBD1 (5 bases). CDR1 is MNHNS and CDR2 is SASEGT in the germline V gene. Trimming cost V 7 bases and J 6 bases, with 13 bases left between them. This CDR3 comprises 14 residues.